Presented here are 27 T cell receptor beta chains from one specimen sequenced in a study of blood T cell repertoires in COVID-19. Repertoires were generated with immunoSEQ multiplex PCR, while TCRdb's copy carries only in-frame clones and drops some. Of hundreds of thousands of clones in the sample, over 80% were seen once. The sequencing input was peripheral blood. These receptor sequences come from a man between 40 and 49 years old with acute or convalescent COVID-19.

V usage is TRBV7-2 and J usage is TRBJ2-1, with 7 bases that match TRBD2. V shed 1 base, J shed 4 bases, and the junction held 4 bases outside the gene matches. The CDR3 runs 15 residues. From germline, CDR1 is SGHTA and CDR2 FQGNSA. The CDR3 nucleotides are TGTGCCAGCAGCTTAGACCCTAGCGGATACAATGAGCAGTTCTTC. Its translation: CASSLDPSGYNEQFF. The complete variable domain, with remaining parts taken from reference TRBV7-2 and TRBJ2-1, reads GAGVSQSPSNKVTEKGKDVELRCDPISGHTALYWYRQSLGQGLEFLIYFQGNSAPDKSGLPSDRFSAERTGGSVSTLTIQRTQQEDSAVYLCASSLDPSGYNEQFFGPGTRLTVL.

CDR3 sequence reads: CASSPRDRAEKLFF. DNA for the CDR3: TGTGCCAGCAGTCCCCGGGACAGGGCTGAAAAACTGTTTTTT. The chain recombines TRBV6-5 with TRBJ1-4; 9 positions match TRBD1. From germline, CDR1 is MNHEY and CDR2 SVGAGI. The CDR3 consists of 14 residues. With V trimmed by 5 bases and J by 7 bases, 5 bases remained unmatched.

The rearrangement joins TRBV7-9 to TRBJ2-1; D possibly corresponds to TRBD2 (5 bases). Germline V gene data show CDR1 as SEHNR and CDR2 as FQNEAQ (reference sequence). Trimming pared 2 bases from V and 3 bases from J, leaving 11 bases between. There are 15 residues in the CDR3. As DNA, the CDR3 is TGTGCCAGCAGCTTATCAGAGGGTGGCTACAATGAGCAGTTCTTC. It translates to CASSLSEGGYNEQFF.

The chain carries TRBV19 and TRBJ2-2; 8 nucleotides match TRBD1. After removal of 7 bases from V and 3 bases from J, the junction contained 7 bases not matched to a gene. The CDR3 has 15 residues. Per the germline V gene, CDR1 is LNHDA and CDR2 is SQIVND (reference sequence). CDR3 in DNA: TGTGCCAGTATAGACACAGGGGGATACACCGGGGAGCTGTTTTTT. Encoded protein: CASIDTGGYTGELFF.

The chain carries TRBV19 and TRBJ1-5; D might be TRBD1 (5 bases). With 9 bases removed from V and 10 bases from J, the gap between germline ends came to 16 bases. The V gene's germline CDR1 is LNHDA and CDR2 SQIVND (reference sequence). This CDR3 comprises 12 residues. Here the CDR3 reads CASEFPGGPQHF. Written as DNA, the CDR3 is TGTGCCAGCGAATTTCCGGGGGGACCCCAGCATTTT.

The gene calls are TRBV6-6 and TRBJ1-2, with 7 bases identical to TRBD1. CDR1 and CDR2 (germline): MNHNY, SVGAGI (reference sequence). The CDR3 is made up of 13 amino acids. V lost 7 bases and J lost 0; bases outside the gene matches: 2. The DNA of the CDR3 is TGTGCCAGCAACGACAGGGCTAACTATGGCTACACCTTC. It translates to CASNDRANYGYTF.

CDR3 sequence: CASSGGDSPFSEQFF. CDR3 nucleotide sequence: TGTGCCAGCAGTGGGGGGGACAGCCCCTTTTCTGAGCAGTTCTTC. The chain has TRBV6-4 and TRBJ2-1, with a tentative D call TRBD1 (7 bases). CDR3 length: 15 residues. Germline V gene sequence: CDR1 MRHNA, CDR2 SNTAGT. V dropped 4 bases and J dropped 9 bases, with 19 bases sitting between them.

The CDR3 protein is CAISEAAVNTGELFF. Written as DNA, the CDR3 is TGTGCCATCAGCGAGGCGGCAGTGAACACCGGGGAGCTGTTTTTT. The rearrangement links TRBV10-3 to TRBJ2-2; D is undetermined. V lost 6 bases and J lost 1, with 12 bases in between. The CDR3 runs to 15 residues. Per germline, CDR1 ENHRY and CDR2 SYGVKD.

The chain employs TRBV5-1 and TRBJ1-2; 8 nucleotides match TRBD1. Trimming at V came to 4 bases and at J to 3 bases, leaving 14 bases not matched to a gene. CDR3 length equals 17 residues. Germline-derived CDR1 and CDR2 are SGHRS and YFSETQ. The DNA of the CDR3 is TGCGCCAGCAGCCAAACCCAACAGGGGGAGGTTGACTATGGCTACACCTTC. Encoded protein: CASSQTQQGEVDYGYTF.

This chain uses TRBV3-1 (or the pseudogene TRBV3-2) with TRBJ2-1; 12 nucleotides match TRBD2. This CDR3 region has 16 residues. Germline lookup yields CDR1 LGHDT and CDR2 YNNKEL (reference sequence). The trim removed 3 bases at V and 8 bases at J, leaving 8 bases unmatched. The CDR3 nucleotides read TGTGCCAGCAGCCAGAGACTAGCGGGAGTGGGTCATGAGCAGTTCTTC. Its protein is CASSQRLAGVGHEQFF.

This clone occurred once. The rearrangement links TRBV7-9 to TRBJ1-6, with D uncertain. Trimming took 5 bases from V and 10 from J, leaving 9 bases between them. Germline CDR1 is SEHNR and CDR2 is FQNEAQ (reference sequence). CDR3 size: 12 residues. The CDR3: CASSLGGSPLHF. In DNA form, the CDR3 reads TGTGCCAGCAGCCTCGGAGGGTCACCCCTCCACTTT.

This chain uses TRBV5-1 with TRBJ2-7; TRBD1 aligns across 7 bases. J gave up 1 base and V 4 bases, and 8 bases lay outside the gene matches. There are 15 residues in the CDR3. In germline, CDR1 is SGHRS, CDR2 YFSETQ. CDR3 DNA: TGCGCCAGCAGCACCGGACAGGCGCTGTCCTACGAGCAGTACTTC. Protein sequence: CASSTGQALSYEQYF.

The gene calls are TRBV27 and TRBJ2-7; D is undetermined. Germline assignment: CDR1 MNHEY and CDR2 SMNVEV (reference sequence). V lost 0 bases, J lost 6 bases, and 9 bases lay in between. The CDR3 extends over 13 amino acids. CDR3 in amino acids: CASSLSRTVEQYF. CDR3 in DNA: TGTGCCAGCAGTTTATCCCGTACTGTCGAGCAGTACTTC.

This sequence joins TRBV7-2 and TRBJ1-1; 8 bases are a match to TRBD1. The CDR3 has 14 amino acids. Trimming cost V 5 bases and J 1 base; bases outside gene matches: 3. From germline, CDR1 is SGHTA and CDR2 FQGNSA. DNA for the CDR3: TGTGCCAGCAGCCGGGACAGGAGGAACACTGAAGCTTTCTTT. It codes for CASSRDRRNTEAFF.

This chain uses TRBV5-4 with TRBJ1-2; perhaps TRBD1 as D (5 bases). The germline V and J ends were trimmed by 4 bases and 2 bases, with 12 bases remaining between them. This CDR3 has 14 amino acids. Germline CDR1 SGHNT, CDR2 YYREEE (reference sequence). The CDR3 is CASSPTEFNYGYTF. The CDR3 coding sequence is TGTGCCAGCAGCCCGACAGAATTCAACTATGGCTACACCTTC.

The DNA for the CDR3 is TGTGCCAGCACCAGACAGGCACCGCTCGAGACCCAGTACTTC. Translating it yields CASTRQAPLETQYF. The chain recombines TRBV6-5 with TRBJ2-5, with a weak D call TRBD1 (6 bases). Germline lookup yields CDR1 MNHEY and CDR2 SVGAGI. Between the trimmed V and J ends, which lost 7 bases and 5 bases, there was a span of 17 bases. The CDR3 is made up of 14 amino acids.

This chain uses TRBV5-4 with TRBJ2-1; 9 nucleotides line up with TRBD1. The CDR3 is 14 residues long. Trimming removed 6 bases from V and 2 bases from J; junction bases left unmatched: 3. Germline V gene data show CDR1 as SGHNT and CDR2 as YYREEE (reference sequence). The CDR3 spells CASKRTGAYNEQFF. CDR3 in DNA: TGTGCCAGCAAAAGGACAGGGGCCTACAATGAGCAGTTCTTC.

In its sample, this clone was seen once. The rearrangement joins TRBV11-3 to TRBJ2-1, with D possibly TRBD2 on 5 matching bases. The length of the CDR3 is 16 residues. V lost 1 base to trimming and J lost 3 bases, with 13 bases between them. CDR1 is SGHNT, CDR2 YENEEA, per germline. As DNA, the CDR3 is TGTGCCAGCAGCTTAGGAGGGCAGCCAAGCTACAATGAGCAGTTCTTC. Amino acids: CASSLGGQPSYNEQFF.

The chain has TRBV10-3 and TRBJ2-3; weak D call: TRBD1 (7 bases). Germline V lookup: CDR1 ENHRY, CDR2 SYGVKD. The CDR3 sequence is 16 residues long. V lost 6 bases and J 0 bases, leaving 16 bases between the germline ends. The chain's CDR3 is CAIRTQGTASTDTQYF. The CDR3 nucleotides are TGTGCCATCAGGACACAGGGGACTGCTAGCACAGATACGCAGTATTTT.

The chain employs TRBV10-3 and TRBJ1-5; the D is unclear. Germline CDR1 and CDR2: ENHRY and SYGVKD. V gave up 2 bases and J gave up 5 bases, with 10 bases separating them. The CDR3 is 14 residues long. The CDR3 coding sequence is TGTGCCATCAGTGAGGCAGGTACCGATCAGCCCCAGCATTTT. As protein: CAISEAGTDQPQHF.

The chain carries TRBV5-4 and TRBJ2-7; 9 positions agree with TRBD1. The V segment lost 3 bases and the J segment 3 bases; nucleotides outside the gene matches: 7. Germline V CDR1 and CDR2: SGHNT, YYREEE (reference sequence). This CDR3 contains 15 residues. CDR3 loop: CASSSDRGVGYEQYF. The DNA for the CDR3 is TGTGCCAGCAGCTCCGACAGGGGGGTAGGCTACGAGCAGTACTTC. Combining the CDR3 with reference TRBV5-4 and TRBJ2-7 gives the whole variable domain ETGVTQSPTHLIKTRGQQVTLRCSSQSGHNTVSWYQQALGQGPQFIFQYYREEENGRGNFPPRFSGLQFPNYSSELNVNALELDDSALYLCASSSDRGVGYEQYFGPGTRLTVT.

The chain couples TRBV7-9 to TRBJ2-7, with 8 bases that match TRBD2. The germline V gene encodes CDR1 SEHNR and CDR2 FQNEAQ (reference sequence). This CDR3 region has 14 residues. With V trimmed by 4 bases and J by 5 bases, 7 bases remained unmatched. The CDR3 nucleotides read TGTGCCAGCAGCTCATCCAGCGGGAGTAACGAGCAGTACTTC. This sequence encodes CASSSSSGSNEQYF.

The rearrangement joins TRBV19 to TRBJ2-7; TRBD2 matches at 14 bases. CDR1 is LNHDA, CDR2 SQIVND, per germline (reference sequence). V shed 5 bases and J 4 bases; nucleotides not matched to a gene: 7. This CDR3 region has 16 residues. CDR3 nucleotides: TGTGCCAGTAGTGGGACTAGCGGGAGAACGTTATACGAGCAGTACTTC. Protein: CASSGTSGRTLYEQYF. The whole variable domain, filled in from reference TRBV19 and TRBJ2-7, reads DGGITQSPKYLFRKEGQNVTLSCEQNLNHDAMYWYRQDPGQGLRLIYYSQIVNDFQKGDIAEGYSVSREKKESFPLTVTSAQKNPTAFYLCASSGTSGRTLYEQYFGPGTRLTVT.

The chain links TRBV10-1 to TRBJ2-3; unclear D gene. The V and J ends lost 3 bases and 0 bases respectively, with 19 bases between them. The CDR3 contains 18 residues. Germline V gene data show CDR1 as WNHNN and CDR2 as SYGVQD (reference sequence). CDR3 sequence (DNA): TGCGCCAGCAGTGAAGGAGTCAACGCATTTCGAAGCACAGATACGCAGTATTTT. Its protein is CASSEGVNAFRSTDTQYF.

This rearrangement joins TRBV5-1 to TRBJ1-1; TRBD1 might be the D (5 bases). The germline CDR1 and CDR2 sequences are SGHRS and YFSETQ. Trimming took off 4 bases at V and 7 bases at J, with 23 bases between the two ends. The CDR3 extends over 16 amino acids. CDR3 residues: CASSPDEARGSNEAFF. The CDR3, as DNA: TGCGCCAGCAGCCCGGACGAGGCCCGGGGGTCCAATGAAGCTTTCTTT.

The CDR3 sequence is CSASHRAGETQYF. The CDR3 DNA sequence: TGCAGTGCTAGTCACAGAGCGGGGGAGACCCAGTACTTC. J is TRBJ2-5 and V is TRBV20-1; 7 bases are shared with TRBD2. Germline V gives CDR1 DFQATT, CDR2 SNEGSKA (reference sequence). This CDR3 comprises 13 residues. Unmatched junction bases numbered 6, after V lost 3 bases and J lost 5 bases.

The chain uses TRBV6-1 and TRBJ2-7; tentatively, D is TRBD2 (6 bases). Germline V gene sequence: CDR1 MNHNS, CDR2 SASEGT. The CDR3 loop spans 15 amino acids. V was cut by 1 base and J by 7 bases, with 17 bases left in between. The CDR3 DNA reads TGTGCCAGCAGTGAAGGGGGAGGCGTTGGACGGGAGCAGTACTTC. It encodes CASSEGGGVGREQYF.